A selection of T cell receptor beta chains follows, all from one sample in a study of T cells in Graves' hyperthyroidism and ophthalmopathy. TCRdb called the multiplex PCR reads again in MiXCR, with one record for every CDR3 protein. Seen here are 300,000 to 400,000 distinct CDR3 sequences, approximately 13% observed once, and the top ten hold roughly 9.2%. Sequencing was carried out using blood. The receptor set was obtained from a woman aged 18-35 years with Graves' hyperthyroidism. CDR3s include the opening cysteine and the closing phenylalanine or tryptophan. The D gene is left open where the match is weak. The listing skips clone size in some rows; elsewhere it reads once, few, many or a size class.

V	J	size	D	DNA	CDR3
TRBV19	TRBJ2-5	few	TRBD2	TGTGCCAGTAGTATTAGCTTTAGCGGGGGGGCCTTACGGAGTCGGGAGACCCAGTACTTC	CASSISFSGGALRSRETQYF
TRBV3-1	TRBJ1-2	many	NA	TGTGCCAGCAGCCTGTTGGAGGGGTTCTATGGCTACACCTTC	CASSLLEGFYGYTF
TRBV3-1	TRBJ1-4	few	NA	TGTGCCAGCGGCCCGCGGGTAGGGCAGGGTAATGAAAAACTGTTTTTT	CASGPRVGQGNEKLFF
TRBV11-2	TRBJ2-4	many	NA	TGTGCCAGCAGCTTCAGTCCACAGCCGCGTTGGAACATTCAGTACTTC	CASSFSPQPRWNIQYF
TRBV28	TRBJ2-7	many	TRBD1	TGTGCCAGCAGGGAGGGACAGGGGGCTTTGGACGAGCAGTACTTC	CASREGQGALDEQYF
TRBV20-1	TRBJ2-3	NA	NA	TGCAGTGCAACCTTCGGGAGTTTCACAGATACGCAGTATTTT	CSATFGSFTDTQYF
TRBV20-1	TRBJ2-2	many	NA	TGCGTGTTTGTGAGGGAAAACACCGGGGAGCTGTTTTTT	CVFVRENTGELFF
TRBV19	TRBJ2-3	many	TRBD2	TGTGCCAGTAAGGGGCTCGGGGGGAGTGCAGATACGCAGTATTTT	CASKGLGGSADTQYF
TRBV4-1	TRBJ2-5	few	NA	TGCGCCAGCAGCCAGCGGAGGGGTGGCGGCCAAGAGACCCAGTACTTC	CASSQRRGGGQETQYF
TRBV7-2	TRBJ1-4	few	NA	TGTGCCAGCAGCTTAGCGTATTCGGGACGTGAAAAACTGTTTTTT	CASSLAYSGREKLFF
TRBV28	TRBJ2-7	NA	TRBD2	TGTGCCAGCAGGACTAAACTAGCGGGAGCCTACGAGCAGTACTTC	CASRTKLAGAYEQYF
TRBV7-9	TRBJ2-5	many	NA	TGTGCCAGCAGCTTAAAGGTTCAAGAGACCCAGTACTTC	CASSLKVQETQYF
TRBV5-1	TRBJ2-3	many	TRBD1	TGCGCCAGCAGCGTCGGGGACAGAAGCACAGATACGCAGTATTTT	CASSVGDRSTDTQYF
TRBV28	TRBJ2-7	many	TRBD2	TGTGCCAGCAGCTCAACTGGGGGGAGGGCCAACTACGAGCAGTACTTC	CASSSTGGRANYEQYF
TRBV27	TRBJ2-2	NA	NA	TGTGCCAGCCGACCCCGGAGGGGATCGCACACCGGGGAGCTGTTTTTT	CASRPRRGSHTGELFF
TRBV12-3/TRBV12-4	TRBJ2-7	few	TRBD1	TGTGCCAGCAGTCGGGGACAGGGGGTAAACGAGCAGTACTTC	CASSRGQGVNEQYF
TRBV5-1	TRBJ2-7	NA	TRBD2	TGCGCCAGCAGCCCGGGACTAGCGGGGGGCACCGGCTCCTACGAGCAGTACTTC	CASSPGLAGGTGSYEQYF
TRBV7-3	TRBJ2-2	NA	TRBD2	TGTGCCAGCAGCTTCCTAGCGGGGGTGAACACCGGGGAGCTGTTTTTT	CASSFLAGVNTGELFF
TRBV27	TRBJ1-1	NA	TRBD1	TGTGCCAGCGGTATTCAGGGGGCCGACACTGAAGCTTTCTTT	CASGIQGADTEAFF
TRBV30	TRBJ2-7	many	NA	TGTGCCTGGAGTGGTTATAGGGCCGAGCAGTACTTC	CAWSGYRAEQYF
TRBV5-6	TRBJ1-2	NA	NA	TGTGCCAGCAGCGCCGGGACGGAAGTGGGCTACACCTTC	CASSAGTEVGYTF
TRBV4-1	TRBJ2-7	many	NA	TGCGCCAGCAGCCAAGAATCCGTATTCGGGTCCTACGAGCAGTACTTC	CASSQESVFGSYEQYF
TRBV7-2	TRBJ2-2	many	NA	TGTGCCAGCAGCCATACAGTCGCGAACACCGGGGAGCTGTTTTTT	CASSHTVANTGELFF
TRBV10-3	TRBJ2-7	few	NA	TGTGCCATCAGTGGGCAGGAACCCTCCTACGAGCAGTACTTC	CAISGQEPSYEQYF
TRBV3-1	TRBJ1-6	few	NA	TGTGCCAGCAGCCAAGAGGGAAAAGGGGGGACACCCCTCCACTTT	CASSQEGKGGTPLHF
TRBV4-3	TRBJ1-6	NA	NA	TGCGCCAGCAGCCAAGTCCGTCTACCCAATTCACCCCTCCACTTT	CASSQVRLPNSPLHF
TRBV28	TRBJ1-1	NA	NA	TGTGCCAGCAGTTTAGTCCTCCTGGGGGGTGAAGCTTTCTTT	CASSLVLLGGEAFF
TRBV7-2	TRBJ2-3	many	TRBD2	TGTGCCAGCAGCCACACGAAAGCGGGGACAGATACGCAGTATTTT	CASSHTKAGTDTQYF
TRBV20-1	TRBJ1-4	NA	NA	TGCAGTGCTAAGGGCCTTGTACTTGGGAGGGCCGGCGGGTTAGCATTTAGCGGAAAACTGTTTTTT	CSAKGLVLGRAGGLAFSGKLFF
TRBV20-1	TRBJ2-1	many	TRBD2	TGCAGTGCGAACAGCGGGAGTAGTTACAATGAGCAGTTCTTC	CSANSGSSYNEQFF
TRBV24-1	TRBJ1-1	many	NA	TGTGCCACCACTTCAGAAATCACTGAAGCTTTCTTT	CATTSEITEAFF
TRBV5-6	TRBJ1-1	many	TRBD1	TGTGCCAGCAGACATACCGGGACAGAAACTGAAGCTTTCTTT	CASRHTGTETEAFF
TRBV28	TRBJ1-5	many	NA	TGTGCCAGCAGTCCGCGGAAAGGGCTCGTCAATCAGCCCCAGCATTTT	CASSPRKGLVNQPQHF
TRBV13	TRBJ2-3	many	NA	TGTGCCAGCAGCTTAGGGGGTTCCGCAGATACGCAGTATTTT	CASSLGGSADTQYF
TRBV6-1	TRBJ1-1	many	NA	TGTGCCAGCTTCAGGAGCTCACTAGGGCCTGAAGCTTTCTTT	CASFRSSLGPEAFF
TRBV7-3	TRBJ2-5	NA	NA	TGTGCCAGCAGCTTAGGGATTCGGACAGAAATAGAGACCCAGTACTTC	CASSLGIRTEIETQYF
TRBV28	TRBJ2-7	once	NA	TGTGCCAGCAGTACCCGGGACCGAGTTATTTACGAGCAGTACTTC	CASSTRDRVIYEQYF
TRBV29-1	TRBJ2-7	NA	TRBD2	TGCAGCGTTGGGGGGGGGACCGCGGCGTACGAGCAGTACTTC	CSVGGGTAAYEQYF
TRBV11-1	TRBJ2-3	many	NA	TGTGCCAGCAGCTTGATAAGGGATGCAGATACGCAGTATTTT	CASSLIRDADTQYF
TRBV29-1	TRBJ1-2	many	NA	TGCAGCGTTGATGCGGGCTACACCTTC	CSVDAGYTF
TRBV2	TRBJ2-3	many	NA	TGTGCCAGCAGTCACAGCTCCACAGATACGCAGTATTTT	CASSHSSTDTQYF
TRBV24-1	TRBJ2-1	many	NA	TGTGCCACCAGTGCCTCGACAGGGACCGGGAGGGCCGGGTACAATGAGCAGTTCTTC	CATSASTGTGRAGYNEQFF
TRBV4-1	TRBJ1-5	many	NA	TGCGCCAGCAGCCAAGGCGGGCAGGGAAATCAGCCCCAGCATTTT	CASSQGGQGNQPQHF
TRBV19	TRBJ2-3	NA	TRBD1	TGTGCCAGTAGTATAGGGGGACAGTTTTTCACAGATACGCAGTATTTT	CASSIGGQFFTDTQYF
TRBV15	TRBJ1-5	NA	NA	TGTGCCACCAGCAGAGATCGGAGGGATGGGCAGCCCCAGCATTTT	CATSRDRRDGQPQHF
TRBV4-3	TRBJ1-3	NA	NA	TGCGCCAGCAGCCAAGATTGGGGGGCGGCTGGAAACACCATATATTTT	CASSQDWGAAGNTIYF
TRBV4-1	TRBJ2-1	few	NA	TGCGCCAGCAGCCAAGCCGGGGGCCGGGATGAGCAGTTCTTC	CASSQAGGRDEQFF
TRBV15	TRBJ2-1	few	TRBD1	TGTGCCACCAGCCCCCGGACAGGAGAGCAGTTCTTC	CATSPRTGEQFF
TRBV10-3	TRBJ2-3	many	NA	TGTGCCATCAGTGAGTCGAGGGCCCCCAGCACAGATACGCAGTATTTT	CAISESRAPSTDTQYF
TRBV7-2	TRBJ2-7	NA	TRBD1	TGTGCCAGCACCGTGACCGGGACAGGGGGGGACGAGCAGTACTTC	CASTVTGTGGDEQYF
TRBV27	TRBJ2-1	many	NA	TGTGCCAGCAGTTTATCTGGGGGAAGGCAGTTCTTC	CASSLSGGRQFF
TRBV2	TRBJ2-1	many	NA	TGTGCCAGCAGCGCTGACGGAAACGTGGATGAGCAGTTCTTC	CASSADGNVDEQFF